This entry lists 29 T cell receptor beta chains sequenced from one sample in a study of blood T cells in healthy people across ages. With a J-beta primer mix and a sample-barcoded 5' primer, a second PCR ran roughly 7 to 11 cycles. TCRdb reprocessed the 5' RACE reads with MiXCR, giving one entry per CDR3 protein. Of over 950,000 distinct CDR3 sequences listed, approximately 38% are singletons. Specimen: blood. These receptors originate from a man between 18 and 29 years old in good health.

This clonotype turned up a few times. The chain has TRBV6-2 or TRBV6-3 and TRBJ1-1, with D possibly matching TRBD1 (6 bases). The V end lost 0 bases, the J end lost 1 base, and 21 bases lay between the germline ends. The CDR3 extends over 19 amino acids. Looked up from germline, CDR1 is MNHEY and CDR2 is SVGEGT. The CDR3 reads CASSYSIWGARGQNTEAFF. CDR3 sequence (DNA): TGTGCCAGCAGTTACTCGATTTGGGGGGCGCGAGGACAGAACACTGAAGCTTTCTTT.

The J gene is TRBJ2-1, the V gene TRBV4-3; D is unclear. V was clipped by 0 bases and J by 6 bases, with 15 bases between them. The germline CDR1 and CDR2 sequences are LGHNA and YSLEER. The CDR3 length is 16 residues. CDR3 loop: CASSQDRPLYINEQFF. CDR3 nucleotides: TGCGCCAGCAGCCAAGACCGACCACTATACATCAATGAGCAGTTCTTC.

The CDR3 loop reads CASSPGHVKGYTF. As DNA, the CDR3 is TGTGCCAGCAGCCCTGGACATGTAAAGGGCTACACCTTC. This sequence joins TRBV3-1 and TRBJ1-2, with D perhaps matching TRBD1 (5 bases). The V end was cut by 4 bases, the J end by 8 bases, with 14 bases between. Germline CDR1 and CDR2: LGHDT and YNNKEL (reference sequence). This CDR3 has 13 amino acids. The variable domain in full, completed from reference TRBV3-1 and TRBJ1-2, reads DTAVSQTPKYLVTQMGNDKSIKCEQNLGHDTMYWYKQDSKKFLKIMFSYNNKELIINETVPNRFSPKSPDKAHLNLHINSLELGDSAVYFCASSPGHVKGYTFGSGTRLTVV.

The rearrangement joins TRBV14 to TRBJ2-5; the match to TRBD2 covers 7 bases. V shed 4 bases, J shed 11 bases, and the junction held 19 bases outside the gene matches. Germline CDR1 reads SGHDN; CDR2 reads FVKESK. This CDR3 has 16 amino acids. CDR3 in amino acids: CASSRPMPSGYNEQYF. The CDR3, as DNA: TGTGCCAGCAGCCGACCAATGCCTAGCGGCTACAATGAGCAGTACTTC.

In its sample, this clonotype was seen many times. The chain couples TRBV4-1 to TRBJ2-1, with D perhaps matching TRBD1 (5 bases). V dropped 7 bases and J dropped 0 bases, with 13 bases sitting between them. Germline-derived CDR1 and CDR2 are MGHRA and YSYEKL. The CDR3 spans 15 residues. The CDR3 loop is CASTPLGVSYNEQFF. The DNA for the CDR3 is TGCGCCAGCACCCCTCTAGGGGTCTCCTACAATGAGCAGTTCTTC.

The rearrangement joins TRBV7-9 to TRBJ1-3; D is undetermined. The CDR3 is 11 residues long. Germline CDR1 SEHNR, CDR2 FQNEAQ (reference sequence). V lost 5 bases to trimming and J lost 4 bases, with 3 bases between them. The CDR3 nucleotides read TGTGCCAGCAGCATGGGAAACACCATATATTTT. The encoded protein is CASSMGNTIYF.

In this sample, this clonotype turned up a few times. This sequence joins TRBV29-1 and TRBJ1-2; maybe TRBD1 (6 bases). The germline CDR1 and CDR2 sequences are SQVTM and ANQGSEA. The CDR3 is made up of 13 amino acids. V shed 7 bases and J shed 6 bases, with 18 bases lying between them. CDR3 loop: CSAAIGRGHGYTF. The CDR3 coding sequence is TGCAGCGCCGCGATAGGCAGGGGACATGGCTACACCTTC. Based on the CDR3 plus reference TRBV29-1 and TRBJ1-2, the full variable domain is SAVISQKPSRDICQRGTSLTIQCQVDSQVTMMFWYRQQPGQSLTLIATANQGSEATYESGFVIDKFPISRPNLTFSTLTVSNMSPEDSSIYLCSAAIGRGHGYTFGSGTRLTVV.

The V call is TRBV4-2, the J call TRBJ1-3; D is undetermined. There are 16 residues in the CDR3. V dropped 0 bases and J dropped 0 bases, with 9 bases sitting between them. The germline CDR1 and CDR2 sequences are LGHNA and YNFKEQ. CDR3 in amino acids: CASSQEARFSGNTIYF. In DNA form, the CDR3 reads TGTGCCAGCAGCCAAGAGGCGCGGTTCTCTGGAAACACCATATATTTT.

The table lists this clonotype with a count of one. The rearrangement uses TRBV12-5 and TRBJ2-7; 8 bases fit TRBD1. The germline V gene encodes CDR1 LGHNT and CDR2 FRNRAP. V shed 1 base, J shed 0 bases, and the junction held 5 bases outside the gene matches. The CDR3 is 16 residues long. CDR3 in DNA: TGTGCTAGTGGTTTGGCCCGGGACAGGAGCTCCTACGAGCAGTACTTC. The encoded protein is CASGLARDRSSYEQYF.

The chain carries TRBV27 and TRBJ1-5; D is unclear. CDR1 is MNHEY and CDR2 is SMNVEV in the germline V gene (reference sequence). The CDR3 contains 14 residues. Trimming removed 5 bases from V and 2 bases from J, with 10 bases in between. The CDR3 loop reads CASSTHKGNQPQHF. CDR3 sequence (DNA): TGTGCCAGCAGTACCCACAAGGGCAATCAGCCCCAGCATTTT.

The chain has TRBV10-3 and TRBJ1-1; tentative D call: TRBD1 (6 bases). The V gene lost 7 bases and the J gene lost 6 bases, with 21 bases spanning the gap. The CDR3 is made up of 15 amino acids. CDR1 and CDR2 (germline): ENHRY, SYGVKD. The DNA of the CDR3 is TGTGCCATCACCCGCACGACAGGACGTGTCGCTGAAGCTTTCTTT. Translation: CAITRTTGRVAEAFF.

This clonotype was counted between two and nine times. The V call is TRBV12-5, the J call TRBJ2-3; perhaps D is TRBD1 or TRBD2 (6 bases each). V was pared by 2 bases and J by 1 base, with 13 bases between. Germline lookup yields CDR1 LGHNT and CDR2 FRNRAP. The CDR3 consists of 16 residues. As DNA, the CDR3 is TGTGCTAGTGGTTTGACACCGGGGGCCCGCACAGATACGCAGTATTTT. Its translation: CASGLTPGARTDTQYF.

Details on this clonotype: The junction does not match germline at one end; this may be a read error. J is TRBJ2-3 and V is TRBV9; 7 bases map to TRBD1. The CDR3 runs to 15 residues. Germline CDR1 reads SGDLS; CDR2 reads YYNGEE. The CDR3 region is CASSVEGAQLDMQYF. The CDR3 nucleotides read TGTGCCAGCAGCGTCGAGGGGGCTCAGTTGGATATGCAGTATTTT.

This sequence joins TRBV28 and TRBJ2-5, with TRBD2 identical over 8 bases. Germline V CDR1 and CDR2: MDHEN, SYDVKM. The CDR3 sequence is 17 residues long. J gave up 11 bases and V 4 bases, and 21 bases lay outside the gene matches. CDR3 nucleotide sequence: TGTGCCAGCAGTTCTCCCGGCTCGCGGGGGGCCTACAATGAGCAGTACTTC. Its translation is CASSSPGSRGAYNEQYF.

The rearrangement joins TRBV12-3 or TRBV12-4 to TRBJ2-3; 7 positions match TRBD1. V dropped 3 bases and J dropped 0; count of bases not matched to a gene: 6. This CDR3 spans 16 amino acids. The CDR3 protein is CASSLLGGVSTDTQYF. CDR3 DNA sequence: TGTGCCAGCAGTTTGTTAGGGGGCGTAAGCACAGATACGCAGTATTTT.

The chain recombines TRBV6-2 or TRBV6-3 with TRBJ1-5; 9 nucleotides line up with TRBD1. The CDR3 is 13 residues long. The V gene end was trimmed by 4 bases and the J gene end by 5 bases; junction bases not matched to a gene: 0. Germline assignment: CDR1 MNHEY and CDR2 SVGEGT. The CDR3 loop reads CASSWDRDQPQHF. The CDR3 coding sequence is TGTGCCAGCAGTTGGGACAGGGATCAGCCCCAGCATTTT.

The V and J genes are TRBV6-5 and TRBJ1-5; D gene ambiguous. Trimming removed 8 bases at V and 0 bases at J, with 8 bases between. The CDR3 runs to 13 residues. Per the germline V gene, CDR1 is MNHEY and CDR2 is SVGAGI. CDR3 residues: CASRGPSNQPQHF. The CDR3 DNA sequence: TGTGCCAGCCGGGGTCCTAGCAATCAGCCCCAGCATTTT.

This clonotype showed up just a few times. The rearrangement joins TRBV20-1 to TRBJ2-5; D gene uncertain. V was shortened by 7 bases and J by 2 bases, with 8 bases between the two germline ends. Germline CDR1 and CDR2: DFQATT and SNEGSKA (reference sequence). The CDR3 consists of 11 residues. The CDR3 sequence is CSEMGQETQYF. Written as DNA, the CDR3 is TGCAGTGAAATGGGACAAGAGACCCAGTACTTC.

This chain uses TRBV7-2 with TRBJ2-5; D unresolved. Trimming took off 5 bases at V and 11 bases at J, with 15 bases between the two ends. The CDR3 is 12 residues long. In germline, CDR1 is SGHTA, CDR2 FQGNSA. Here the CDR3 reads CASSPIYNEQYF. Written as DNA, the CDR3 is TGTGCCAGCAGCCCGATTTACAATGAGCAGTACTTC.

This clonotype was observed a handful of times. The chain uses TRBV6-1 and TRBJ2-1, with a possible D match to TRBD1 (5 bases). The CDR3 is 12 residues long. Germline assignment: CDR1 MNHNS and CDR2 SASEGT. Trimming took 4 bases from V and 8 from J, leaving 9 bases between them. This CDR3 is CASSAQGYEQFF. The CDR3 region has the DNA TGTGCCAGCAGTGCCCAGGGCTATGAGCAGTTCTTC.

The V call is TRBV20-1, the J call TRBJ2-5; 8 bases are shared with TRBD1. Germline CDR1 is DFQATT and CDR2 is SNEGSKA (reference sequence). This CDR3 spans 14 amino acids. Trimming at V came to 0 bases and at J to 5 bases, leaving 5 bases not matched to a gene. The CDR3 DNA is TGCAGTGCTAGAGAAGGACAGGGTGGGGAGACCCAGTACTTC. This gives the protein CSAREGQGGETQYF.

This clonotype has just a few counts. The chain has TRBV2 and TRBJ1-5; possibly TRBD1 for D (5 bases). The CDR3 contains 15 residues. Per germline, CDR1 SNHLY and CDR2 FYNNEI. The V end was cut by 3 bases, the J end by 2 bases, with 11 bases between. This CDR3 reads CASSEWGGGNQPQHF. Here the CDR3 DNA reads TGTGCCAGCAGTGAGTGGGGAGGGGGCAATCAGCCCCAGCATTTT.

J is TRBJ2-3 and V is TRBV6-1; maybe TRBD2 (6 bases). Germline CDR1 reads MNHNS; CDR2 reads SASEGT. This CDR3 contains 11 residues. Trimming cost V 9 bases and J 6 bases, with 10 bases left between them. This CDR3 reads CASRREDTQYF. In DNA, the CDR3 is TGTGCCAGTCGACGGGAGGATACGCAGTATTTT.

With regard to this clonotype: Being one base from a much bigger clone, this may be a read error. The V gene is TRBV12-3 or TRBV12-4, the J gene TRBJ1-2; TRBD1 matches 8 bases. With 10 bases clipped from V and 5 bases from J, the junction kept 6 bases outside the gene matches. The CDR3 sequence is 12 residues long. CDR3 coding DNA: TGTGCCATCATCGGACAGGGTTATGGCTACACCTTC. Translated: CAIIGQGYGYTF.

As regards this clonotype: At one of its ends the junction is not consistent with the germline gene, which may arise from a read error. In DNA, the CDR3 is TGTAGTGCTAGAGATCCGTGGGGGAGTGATTCACCCCCCCACTTT. Translation gives CSARDPWGSDSPPHF. V usage is TRBV20-1 and J usage is TRBJ1-6; D possibly corresponds to TRBD1 (5 bases). Germline lookup yields CDR1 DFQATT and CDR2 SNEGSKA (reference sequence). The CDR3 has 15 amino acids.

As DNA, the CDR3 is TGTGCCAGCAAAAAAGGGTCGCCCCTAACTGGGGCCAACGTCCTGACTTTC. Encoded protein: CASKKGSPLTGANVLTF. The chain uses TRBV6-2 or TRBV6-3 and TRBJ2-6; D unclear. Between the trimmed V and J ends, which lost 7 bases and 2 bases, there was a span of 18 bases. CDR3 size: 17 residues. Germline V gives CDR1 MNHEY, CDR2 SVGEGT.

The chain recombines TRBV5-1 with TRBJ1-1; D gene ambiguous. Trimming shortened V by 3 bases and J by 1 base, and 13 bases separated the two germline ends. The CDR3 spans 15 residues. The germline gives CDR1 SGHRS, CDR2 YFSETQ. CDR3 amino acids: CASSSRTGRNTEAFF. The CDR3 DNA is TGCGCCAGCAGCTCCAGGACGGGCAGGAACACTGAAGCTTTCTTT.

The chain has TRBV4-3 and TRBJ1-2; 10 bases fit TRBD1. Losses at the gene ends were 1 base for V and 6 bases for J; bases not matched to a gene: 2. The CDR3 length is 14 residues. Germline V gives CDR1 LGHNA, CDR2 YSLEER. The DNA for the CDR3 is TGCGCCAGCAGCCAAGGGGGACAGGGGAATGGCTACACCTTC. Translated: CASSQGGQGNGYTF.

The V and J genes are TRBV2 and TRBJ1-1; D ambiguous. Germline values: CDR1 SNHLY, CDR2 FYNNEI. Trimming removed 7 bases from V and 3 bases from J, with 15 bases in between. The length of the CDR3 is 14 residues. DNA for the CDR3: TGTGCCAGCAAGGGAAGGGTCCTGGACACTGAAGCTTTCTTT. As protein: CASKGRVLDTEAFF.